The clone carrying this TCR beta chain was picked up one time. Its cognate antigen is unknown. These data come from a study of shared clonotypes between healthy human individuals. Study in general: Used for every donor were three CD4 naive, three CD4 memory, two CD8 naive and one CD8 memory plate.

Data came from immunoSEQ multiplex PCR; TCRdb stores just in-frame clones and leaves some out. The sample contains about 800,000 clones, 96% of which appear only once. Notes on the study in general: Sample collection involved blood only; tissue repertoires are likely different. Compared with memory subsets, naive subsets generally had larger estimated richness.

Selected positively for CCR7 and CD45RO-negative, naive CD8 cells excluded terminally differentiated effector memory CD45RA+ cells. Trimming took off 3 bases at V and 0 bases at J, with 9 bases between the two ends. This CDR3 region has 14 residues. Germline V lookup: CDR1 MNHEY, CDR2 SMNVEV (reference sequence). The chain combines TRBV27 with TRBJ2-7, with unresolved D. Sequencing input: naive CD8+ T cells sorted from blood. The TCR was taken from a man aged 25 to 45 in good health. The CDR3 spells CASSLGESSYEQYF. The CDR3 DNA is TGTGCCAGCAGTTTGGGCGAGAGCTCCTACGAGCAGTACTTC.